This T cell receptor (beta chain) was profiled in a study of T cell responses to AZD1222 COVID-19 vaccine. Whole-study results and caveats: Baseline seropositivity characterized only six AZD1222 recipients. In all cases, repertoires were sampled only after the peak T cell response. Spike-specific TCRs gained breadth and depth after people received two AZD1222 doses.

Deletions cut 3 bases from V and 7 bases from J, with 8 bases between. This CDR3 is built from 12 residues. The germline CDR1 and CDR2 sequences are SGDLS and YYNGEE. Profiling relied on immunoSEQ multiplex PCR, and the TCRdb table lists in-frame clones only, not all of them. This repertoire shows about 150,000 clones, 80% to 90% found once; its top ten account for approximately 9%. Points on this clone: The antigen remains undetermined. The same CDR3 arises from other DNA sequences in this sample as well.

The sample in question was peripheral blood, obtained 28 days after the second AZD1222 dose. This chain uses TRBV9 with TRBJ1-3; weak D call: TRBD1 (6 bases). The clonotype comes from an adult who received the AZD1222 COVID-19 vaccine. The CDR3 DNA reads as TGTGCCAGCAGCGCCCAGGGGAACACCATATATTTT. Amino acid sequence: CASSAQGNTIYF.